This passage covers 26 T cell receptor beta chains from one sample sequenced in a study of blood T cell repertoires in COVID-19 (dated by TCRdb to about 2020). Library prep was done by the immunoSEQ multiplex PCR assay. TCRdb took over this immuneACCESS table, retaining in-frame rearrangements with V and J assigned. Such tables are incomplete; in checked studies, under half of the missing clones stem from an unresolved V gene, and the remainder is unexplained. In this sample the table shows under 150,000 clones, about 90% of which occur a single time. Jointly, the top ten make up roughly 18% of the sample. The sequencing sample was made of peripheral blood. Receptor source: a woman aged 50 to 60 who had recovered from COVID-19.

The V gene is TRBV10-1, the J gene TRBJ2-7, with 11 bases identical to TRBD2. The CDR3 is 15 amino acids. V shed 3 bases and J 4 bases; nucleotides not matched to a gene: 5. Germline CDR1 is WNHNN and CDR2 is SYGVQD (reference sequence). The CDR3, as DNA: TGCGCCAGCAGTGATACTACTAGCGGGGGATACGAGCAGTACTTC. Its translation: CASSDTTSGGYEQYF.

The rearrangement joins TRBV11-3 to TRBJ2-7; tentative D call: TRBD2 (6 bases). Germline assignment: CDR1 SGHNT and CDR2 YENEEA. V was shortened by 5 bases and J by 4 bases, with 21 bases between the two germline ends. This CDR3 contains 16 residues. The CDR3 DNA follows: TGTGCCAGCAGCGGGTTGGTCGGACTACCGTCGTACGAGCAGTACTTC. Its translation is CASSGLVGLPSYEQYF.

The V and J genes are TRBV5-1 and TRBJ1-6; 9 bases match TRBD1. CDR3 length: 14 residues. Germline V gives CDR1 SGHRS, CDR2 YFSETQ. The trim removed 4 bases at V and 9 bases at J, leaving 5 bases unmatched. The CDR3 loop is CASSNTGGSSPLHF. CDR3 bases: TGCGCCAGCAGCAACACAGGGGGCTCTTCACCCCTCCACTTT. Combining the CDR3 with reference TRBV5-1 and TRBJ1-6 gives the whole variable domain KAGVTQTPRYLIKTRGQQVTLSCSPISGHRSVSWYQQTPGQGLQFLFEYFSETQRNKGNFPGRFSGRQFSNSRSEMNVSTLELGDSALYLCASSNTGGSSPLHFGNGTRLTVT.

The chain has TRBV30 and TRBJ2-6; D is perhaps TRBD1 (6 bases). CDR3 length: 16 amino acids. Germline lookup yields CDR1 GTSNPN and CDR2 SVGIG (reference sequence). Deletions cut 1 base from V and 0 bases from J, with 10 bases between. The CDR3 nucleotides read TGTGCCTGGAGTGCAACAGGGCGCTCTGGGGCCAACGTCCTGACTTTC. This sequence encodes CAWSATGRSGANVLTF.

Only one count was recorded for this clone. J is TRBJ2-5 and V is TRBV5-8, with 8 bases identical to TRBD2. This CDR3 is built from 15 residues. The trim removed 2 bases at V and 5 bases at J, leaving 8 bases unmatched. The V gene's germline CDR1 is SGHTS and CDR2 YDEGEE. CDR3 DNA: TGTGCCAGCAGCTTCGGGCGGGGGGCGTTGGAGACCCAGTACTTC. Its protein product is CASSFGRGALETQYF.

The chain employs TRBV11-3 and TRBJ1-2; tentative D call: TRBD1 (6 bases). V gave up 5 bases and J gave up 4 bases, with 17 bases separating them. Per germline, CDR1 SGHNT and CDR2 YENEEA. The CDR3 extends over 15 amino acids. CDR3 sequence: CASSPKGTGCYGYTF. CDR3 bases: TGTGCCAGCAGCCCCAAAGGCACAGGGTGCTATGGCTACACCTTC.

This CDR3 reads CASSLVPEGEQFF. For the CDR3, the DNA is TGCGCCAGCAGCTTGGTGCCGGAGGGCGAGCAGTTCTTC. This chain joins TRBV5-1 and TRBJ2-1; weak D call: TRBD2 (6 bases). The CDR3 runs to 13 residues. CDR1 and CDR2 (germline): SGHRS, YFSETQ. V was pared by 0 bases and J by 10 bases, with 11 bases between. Based on the CDR3 plus reference TRBV5-1 and TRBJ2-1, the full variable domain is KAGVTQTPRYLIKTRGQQVTLSCSPISGHRSVSWYQQTPGQGLQFLFEYFSETQRNKGNFPGRFSGRQFSNSRSEMNVSTLELGDSALYLCASSLVPEGEQFFGPGTRLTVL.

The rearrangement joins TRBV12-5 to TRBJ2-3, with a tentative D call TRBD2 (7 bases). This CDR3 has 13 residues. Trimming stripped 9 bases from V and 4 bases from J, with 14 bases between. Germline V CDR1 and CDR2: LGHNT, FRNRAP. CDR3 in amino acids: CASLRGGADTQYF. CDR3 bases: TGTGCTAGCCTCAGGGGAGGGGCAGATACGCAGTATTTT.

The V and J genes are TRBV28 and TRBJ1-3; 7 nucleotides match TRBD1. Germline lookup yields CDR1 MDHEN and CDR2 SYDVKM. Germline trimming cut 9 bases from V and 2 bases from J; bases unmatched to any gene: 7. The CDR3 has 14 residues. CDR3 amino acids: CASSGTGAGNTIYF. The DNA for the CDR3 is TGTGCCAGTTCCGGCACAGGGGCTGGAAACACCATATATTTT.

The chain combines TRBV24-1 with TRBJ2-1; D is undetermined. This CDR3 has 16 residues. The germline V gene encodes CDR1 KGHDR and CDR2 SFDVKD. V lost 4 bases, J lost 3 bases, and 15 bases lay in between. Here the CDR3 DNA reads TGTGCCACCAGTGACCAGACCCAGAGACTCTACAATGAGCAGTTCTTC. Protein: CATSDQTQRLYNEQFF.

The rearrangement links TRBV18 to TRBJ1-2; TRBD1 might be the D (6 bases). The CDR3 has 17 amino acids. V was cut by 5 bases and J by 4 bases, with 23 bases left in between. CDR1 is KGHSH, CDR2 LQKENI, per germline. CDR3 sequence (DNA): TGTGCCAGCTCAAGGCCGCGGTCAGGGGCCGACATCTATGGCTACACCTTC. Its translation: CASSRPRSGADIYGYTF.

The J gene is TRBJ2-2, the V gene TRBV7-6; D call uncertain. Germline lookup yields CDR1 SGHVS and CDR2 FNYEAQ. This CDR3 contains 15 residues. V shed 1 base and J shed 4 bases, with 10 bases lying between them. The DNA for the CDR3 is TGTGCCAGCAGCTTAGGCCTATCGAGCACCGGGGAGCTGTTTTTT. This encodes CASSLGLSSTGELFF.

CDR3: CASSREGSYNEQFF. The CDR3 coding sequence is TGCGCCAGCTCCCGGGAGGGCTCCTACAATGAGCAGTTCTTC. The gene calls are TRBV5-1 and TRBJ2-1; TRBD2 agrees at 8 bases. The CDR3 length is 14 residues. CDR1 is SGHRS, CDR2 YFSETQ, per germline. V lost 7 bases, J lost 0 bases, and 3 bases stayed unmatched.

V and J are TRBV27 and TRBJ2-7; 7 nucleotides agree with TRBD1. Germline-derived CDR1 and CDR2 are MNHEY and SMNVEV (reference sequence). The trim removed 4 bases at V and 5 bases at J, leaving 11 bases unmatched. This CDR3 comprises 15 residues. CDR3 sequence (DNA): TGTGCCAGCAGTTCACCCAGACAGGGTAAGGACGAGCAGTACTTC. Its translation: CASSSPRQGKDEQYF.

This rearrangement joins TRBV6-5 to TRBJ1-2; D may be TRBD1 (6 bases). CDR1 MNHEY and CDR2 SVGAGI come from the germline V gene. The length of the CDR3 is 13 residues. Between the trimmed V and J ends, which lost 2 bases and 3 bases, there was a span of 7 bases. In nucleotides, the CDR3 is TGTGCCAGCAGTTACCCAGGGGACTATGGCTACACCTTC. Translated, it gives CASSYPGDYGYTF.

The V and J genes are TRBV7-2 and TRBJ2-7; 12 bases are shared with TRBD2. Per germline, CDR1 SGHTA and CDR2 FQGNSA. CDR3 length equals 16 residues. The junction had 9 bases not matched to a gene; V was cut back by 5 bases and J by 4 bases. The CDR3 loop is CASSRLLAGGRYEQYF. The DNA of the CDR3 is TGTGCCAGCAGCAGATTACTAGCGGGAGGTCGATACGAGCAGTACTTC. The entire variable domain, with the rest obtained from reference TRBV7-2 and TRBJ2-7, is as follows: GAGVSQSPSNKVTEKGKDVELRCDPISGHTALYWYRQSLGQGLEFLIYFQGNSAPDKSGLPSDRFSAERTGGSVSTLTIQRTQQEDSAVYLCASSRLLAGGRYEQYFGPGTRLTVT.

This clone was recorded only once. The rearrangement uses TRBV7-9 and TRBJ1-2; possible D gene TRBD1, 5 bases. With 2 bases removed from V and 1 base from J, the gap between germline ends came to 11 bases. Germline assignment: CDR1 SEHNR and CDR2 FQNEAQ (reference sequence). The CDR3 is 15 residues long. For the CDR3, the DNA is TGTGCCAGCAGCTTACCAGGAAGGGGTAACTATGGCTACACCTTC. Its protein product is CASSLPGRGNYGYTF. Full variable domain (rest looked up from reference TRBV7-9 and TRBJ1-2): DTGVSQNPRHKITKRGQNVTFRCDPISEHNRLYWYRQTLGQGPEFLTYFQNEAQLEKSRLLSDRFSAERPKGSFSTLEIQRTEQGDSAMYLCASSLPGRGNYGYTFGSGTRLTVV.

The CDR3 is CASSPDGGEQYF. CDR3 nucleotide sequence: TGTGCCAGCAGTCCTGACGGGGGCGAGCAGTACTTC. V gene TRBV2 combines with J gene TRBJ2-7; D perhaps matches TRBD2 (6 bases). The V gene lost 5 bases and the J gene lost 6 bases, with 11 bases spanning the gap. This CDR3 is built from 12 residues. Germline V gene sequence: CDR1 SNHLY, CDR2 FYNNEI.

This clone was picked up a small number of times. The CDR3 here is CASSQDGTGYTF. The CDR3 DNA reads TGTGCCAGCAGCCAAGATGGCACTGGCTACACCTTC. The chain combines TRBV4-2 with TRBJ1-2; D is uncertain. Germline assignment: CDR1 LGHNA and CDR2 YNFKEQ. The CDR3 loop spans 12 amino acids. Trimming pared 0 bases from V and 7 bases from J, leaving 6 bases between.

V gene TRBV30 combines with J gene TRBJ2-1; the D gene is possibly TRBD2 (6 bases). The CDR3 runs to 15 residues. Germline CDR1 GTSNPN, CDR2 SVGIG (reference sequence). Trimming took 3 bases from V and 0 from J, leaving 12 bases between them. The CDR3 nucleotides read TGTGCCTGGAGGCCCTTCGGGAGCTCCTACAATGAGCAGTTCTTC. It specifies CAWRPFGSSYNEQFF.

V and J are TRBV5-1 and TRBJ2-1, with D perhaps matching TRBD2 (6 bases). The V gene's germline CDR1 is SGHRS and CDR2 YFSETQ. The CDR3 has 14 amino acids. The V end lost 2 bases, the J end lost 5 bases, and 11 bases lay between the germline ends. The DNA of the CDR3 is TGCGCCAGCAGCTTACGGGAGAGGCACAATGAGCAGTTCTTC. Translated, it gives CASSLRERHNEQFF.

This clone has only one observation. The genes are TRBV2 and TRBJ1-5, with 7 bases aligning to TRBD1. V lost 0 bases and J lost 7; bases outside the gene matches: 3. Looked up from germline, CDR1 is SNHLY and CDR2 is FYNNEI. CDR3 length: 14 amino acids. Here the CDR3 reads CASSEARQGQPQHF. CDR3 nucleotide sequence: TGTGCCAGCAGTGAAGCCAGACAGGGCCAGCCCCAGCATTTT.

J is TRBJ2-5 and V is TRBV3-1 (or the pseudogene TRBV3-2); TRBD2 agrees at 16 bases. The CDR3 is 16 residues long. CDR1 LGHDT and CDR2 YNNKEL come from the germline V gene (reference sequence). The V gene end was trimmed by 4 bases and the J gene end by 2 bases; junction bases not matched to a gene: 1. The CDR3: CASSRGLAGGQETQYF. CDR3 bases: TGTGCCAGCAGCCGGGGACTAGCGGGGGGGCAAGAGACCCAGTACTTC.

This chain connects TRBV18 to TRBJ1-5; D remains ambiguous. CDR1 is KGHSH, CDR2 LQKENI, per germline. Trimming shortened V by 3 bases and J by 2 bases, and 5 bases separated the two germline ends. The CDR3 covers 13 residues. The CDR3 region has the DNA TGTGCCAGCTCACCTGTCGGCAATCAGCCCCAGCATTTT. This codes for CASSPVGNQPQHF.

This clone was picked up one time. The chain combines TRBV5-1 with TRBJ1-1, with D hard to call. Deletions cut 3 bases from V and 0 bases from J, with 12 bases between. Germline CDR1 SGHRS, CDR2 YFSETQ. This CDR3 region has 15 residues. In DNA form, the CDR3 reads TGCGCCAGCAGCTCCGGGTCACTCATGAACACTGAAGCTTTCTTT. Amino acid sequence: CASSSGSLMNTEAFF.

There are a few counts of this clone. The rearrangement links TRBV11-1 to TRBJ1-1; D gene ambiguous. Trimming left V 2 bases short and J 3 bases short, with 10 bases between. The CDR3 consists of 14 residues. Germline CDR1 reads SGHAT; CDR2 reads FQDESV (reference sequence). CDR3 residues: CASSLLRRDTEAFF. The CDR3 DNA reads as TGTGCCAGCAGCTTATTACGACGGGACACTGAAGCTTTCTTT.